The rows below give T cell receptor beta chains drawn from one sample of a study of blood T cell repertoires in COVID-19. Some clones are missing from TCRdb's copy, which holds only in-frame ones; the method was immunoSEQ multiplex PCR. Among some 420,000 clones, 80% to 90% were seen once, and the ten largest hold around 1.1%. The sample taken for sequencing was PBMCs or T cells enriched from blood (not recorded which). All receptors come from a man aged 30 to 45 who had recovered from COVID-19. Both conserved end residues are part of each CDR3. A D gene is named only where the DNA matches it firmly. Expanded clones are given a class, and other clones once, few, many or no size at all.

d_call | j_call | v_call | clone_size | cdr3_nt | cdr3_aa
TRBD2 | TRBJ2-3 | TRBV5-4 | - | TGTGCCAGCAGCCGGACTAGCGGCACAGATACGCAGTATTTT | CASSRTSGTDTQYF
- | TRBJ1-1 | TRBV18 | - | TGTGCCAGCTCACCAGGGCCGAACACTGAAGCTTTCTTT | CASSPGPNTEAFF
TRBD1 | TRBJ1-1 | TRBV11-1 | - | TGTGCCAGCAGCTTGACAGGGGGAACTGAAGCTTTCTTT | CASSLTGGTEAFF
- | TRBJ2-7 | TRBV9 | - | TGTGCCAGCAGCCCCCTAGAACAATCCTACGAGCAGTACTTC | CASSPLEQSYEQYF
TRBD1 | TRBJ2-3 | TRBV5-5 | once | TGTGCCAGCAGCTTCCGCAGCCCCAGGGGGGATACGCAGTATTTT | CASSFRSPRGDTQYF
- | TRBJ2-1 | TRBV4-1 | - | TGCGCCAGCAGCCCAGGGGACCGCGGGTACAATGAGCAGTTCTTC | CASSPGDRGYNEQFF
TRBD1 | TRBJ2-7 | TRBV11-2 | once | TGTGCCAGCAGCTCGACGACAGGGGGTTACGAGCAGTACTTC | CASSSTTGGYEQYF
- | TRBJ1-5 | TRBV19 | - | TGTGCCAGTAGTATAAGAGGGCTCAATCAGCCCCAGCATTTT | CASSIRGLNQPQHF
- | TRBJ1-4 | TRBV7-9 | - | TGTGCCAGCAGCCGGGGTGAAAAACTGTTTTTT | CASSRGEKLFF
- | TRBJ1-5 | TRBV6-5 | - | TGTGCCAGCAGTAGGGGCCAGGCTCAGCCCCAGCATTTT | CASSRGQAQPQHF
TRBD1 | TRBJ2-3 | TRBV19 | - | TGTGCCAGGTCCGCAAGGGGGCAGAAAACGTTGGGTTTGCATGATACGCAGTATTTT | CARSARGQKTLGLHDTQYF
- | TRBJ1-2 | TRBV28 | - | TGTGCCAGCAGACCTCCACTGACAGTCGGCTACACCTTC | CASRPPLTVGYTF
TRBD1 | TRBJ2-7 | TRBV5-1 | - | TGCGCCAGCAGCTATCGACAGGGTGCGGCCTACGAGCAGTACTTC | CASSYRQGAAYEQYF
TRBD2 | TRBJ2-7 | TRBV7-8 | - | TGTGCCAGCAGCTTTCTAGCGGGAGTCTACGAGCAGTACTTC | CASSFLAGVYEQYF
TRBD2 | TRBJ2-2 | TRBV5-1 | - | TGCGCCAGCAGCTTTACGGGAGGGACTTCCGGGGAGCTGTTTTTT | CASSFTGGTSGELFF
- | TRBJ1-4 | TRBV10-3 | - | TGTGCCATCAGTGCTTCAGGGCCAATTAATGAAAAACTGTTTTTT | CAISASGPINEKLFF
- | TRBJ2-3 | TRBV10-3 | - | TGTGCCATCAGTGAGTCCAGGCCCACAGATACGCAGTATTTT | CAISESRPTDTQYF
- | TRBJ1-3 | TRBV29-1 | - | TGCAGCGTTGCCACGGTTGATTGGAACACCATATATTTT | CSVATVDWNTIYF
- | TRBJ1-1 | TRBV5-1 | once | TGCGCCAGCAGCTTGGGACAGGTGGGTCAGAACACTGAAGCTTTCTTT | CASSLGQVGQNTEAFF
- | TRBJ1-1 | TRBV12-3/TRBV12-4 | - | TGTGCCAGCAGTTACCACCCGGACACTGAAGCTTTCTTT | CASSYHPDTEAFF
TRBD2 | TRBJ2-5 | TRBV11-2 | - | TGTGCCAGCAGCCCATCAGCGGGAAGGGAGACCCAGTACTTC | CASSPSAGRETQYF
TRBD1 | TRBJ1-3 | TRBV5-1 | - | TGCGCCAGCAGCTTGCCGGGACAGGGGACTGGAAACACCATATATTTT | CASSLPGQGTGNTIYF
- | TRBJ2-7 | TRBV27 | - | TGTGCCAGCAGCATGGACAGCTCCTACGAGCAGTACTTC | CASSMDSSYEQYF
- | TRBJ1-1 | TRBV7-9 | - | TGTGCCAGCAGCTCGGACAGGAACACTGAAGCTTTCTTT | CASSSDRNTEAFF
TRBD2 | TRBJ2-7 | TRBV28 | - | TGTGCCAGCAGGAAAAGCGGGAGGGACTACGAGCAGTACTTC | CASRKSGRDYEQYF
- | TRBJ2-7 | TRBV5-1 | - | TGCGCCAGCAGCCCAAGCGGGCCTTCCTACGAGCAGTACTTC | CASSPSGPSYEQYF
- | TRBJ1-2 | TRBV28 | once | TGTGCCAGCAGTCCTGGGGCTTATGGCTACACCTTC | CASSPGAYGYTF
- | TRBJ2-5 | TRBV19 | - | TGTGCCAGTAGTATCGGCGCGGGTGAAGAGACCCAGTACTTC | CASSIGAGEETQYF